Below, 21 T cell receptor beta chains from the same sample are listed, as sequenced in a study of blood T cell repertoires in COVID-19. The data were produced by immunoSEQ multiplex PCR, yet TCRdb's version contains in-frame clones alone and is incomplete. The sample lists approximately 77,000 clones; just over 85% were seen once. The sequencing input was peripheral blood. The receptors originated from a man under 40 with acute or convalescent COVID-19.

The genes are TRBV5-1 and TRBJ2-2; tentative D call: TRBD2 (6 bases). V was pared by 0 bases and J by 6 bases, with 12 bases between. CDR3 length equals 15 residues. Germline V gene sequence: CDR1 SGHRS, CDR2 YFSETQ. Written as DNA, the CDR3 is TGCGCCAGCAGCTTGGTGTCTAGCGTCCCCGGGGAGCTGTTTTTT. Its protein is CASSLVSSVPGELFF.

This clone was seen only a few times. This chain uses TRBV27 with TRBJ1-2; 8 positions agree with TRBD1. Germline V gene sequence: CDR1 MNHEY, CDR2 SMNVEV (reference sequence). Trimming cost V 9 bases and J 3 bases; bases outside gene matches: 3. There are 12 residues in the CDR3. For the CDR3, the DNA is TGTGCCAGTCAGGGGGCCGACTATGGCTACACCTTC. It codes for CASQGADYGYTF.

V is TRBV29-1 and J is TRBJ2-1; 10 positions match TRBD2. CDR1 is SQVTM and CDR2 is ANQGSEA in the germline V gene. J lost 9 bases, V lost 6 bases, and 5 bases had no gene match. The CDR3 length is 12 residues. CDR3 sequence: CSVSGRGGEQFF. In DNA form, the CDR3 reads TGCAGCGTGAGCGGGAGGGGGGGTGAGCAGTTCTTC.

V usage is TRBV28 and J usage is TRBJ1-5; 10 bases match TRBD1. Germline V lookup: CDR1 MDHEN, CDR2 SYDVKM. V trimming: 5 bases; J trimming: 6 bases; junction bases outside the gene matches: 10. The CDR3 runs 16 residues. As DNA, the CDR3 is TGTGCCAGCAGTAAACACCCCGGGACAGGGGCTCAGCCCCAGCATTTT. It yields the protein CASSKHPGTGAQPQHF.

This clone was seen only once. The chain joins TRBV28 to TRBJ2-7; 8 nucleotides match TRBD1. After removal of 5 bases from V and 7 bases from J, the junction contained 13 bases not matched to a gene. The CDR3 spans 15 residues. Germline V CDR1 and CDR2: MDHEN, SYDVKM. CDR3 sequence reads: CASSNPGQVPGEQYF. CDR3 nucleotides: TGTGCCAGCAGTAACCCGGGACAGGTCCCTGGGGAGCAGTACTTC.

The rearrangement links TRBV6-1 to TRBJ2-3; 8 bases align to TRBD2. Germline assignment: CDR1 MNHNS and CDR2 SASEGT. CDR3 length: 18 amino acids. The ends lost 0 bases at V and 1 base at J; junction bases unmatched: 9. For the CDR3, the DNA is TGTGCCAGCAGTGAAGCGCTTCGGGTTAGCGGGGGCACAGATACGCAGTATTTT. Its translation is CASSEALRVSGGTDTQYF.

This clone was detected only a few times. The J gene is TRBJ1-3, the V gene TRBV4-1, with D unresolved. The CDR3 is 14 amino acids. Trimming took 3 bases from V and 0 from J, leaving 6 bases between them. The germline CDR1 and CDR2 sequences are MGHRA and YSYEKL. CDR3 residues: CASSQGSSGNTIYF. CDR3 in DNA: TGCGCCAGCAGCCAGGGGAGCTCTGGAAACACCATATATTTT.

V gene TRBV19 combines with J gene TRBJ1-4; no definite D call. The germline V and J ends were trimmed by 10 bases and 0 bases, with 9 bases remaining between them. The CDR3 consists of 13 residues. Germline V gene sequence: CDR1 LNHDA, CDR2 SQIVND (reference sequence). DNA for the CDR3: TGTGCCACCTTATCCTCAACTAATGAAAAACTGTTTTTT. This encodes CATLSSTNEKLFF.

The V gene is TRBV5-6, the J gene TRBJ1-5, with 8 bases lining up with TRBD1. The germline CDR1 and CDR2 sequences are SGHDT and YYEEEE. V lost 4 bases, J lost 7 bases, and 7 bases stayed unmatched. The CDR3 spans 14 residues. The CDR3 here is CASSRGQAGQPQHF. For the CDR3, the DNA is TGTGCCAGCAGCCGGGGACAGGCTGGGCAGCCCCAGCATTTT.

CDR3 sequence: CASSLFGDSTEAFF. The CDR3 nucleotides are TGCGCCAGCAGCTTATTCGGTGATTCCACTGAAGCTTTCTTT. The rearrangement joins TRBV5-1 to TRBJ1-1; D is ambiguous. Germline assignment: CDR1 SGHRS and CDR2 YFSETQ. The CDR3 consists of 14 residues. The V gene lost 2 bases and the J gene lost 4 bases, with 12 bases spanning the gap.

The chain is built from TRBV27 and TRBJ1-2, with 9 bases fitting TRBD1. V was pared by 6 bases and J by 6 bases, with 14 bases of the junction left unmatched. CDR3 length: 16 amino acids. Germline V gives CDR1 MNHEY, CDR2 SMNVEV (reference sequence). DNA of the CDR3: TGTGCCAGCAGCTTAGGGGCCGGGGACAGGGTGGATGGCTACACCTTC. Its protein product is CASSLGAGDRVDGYTF.

The gene calls are TRBV24-1 and TRBJ1-5; possibly TRBD1 for D (6 bases). This CDR3 comprises 16 residues. The V end was cut by 2 bases, the J end by 0 bases, with 10 bases between. Germline CDR1 KGHDR, CDR2 SFDVKD. CDR3 amino acids: CATSDSRTDSNQPQHF. DNA for the CDR3: TGTGCCACCAGTGATTCAAGGACAGATAGCAATCAGCCCCAGCATTTT.

This chain joins TRBV4-1 and TRBJ1-1, with a weak D call TRBD1 (6 bases). The V gene's germline CDR1 is MGHRA and CDR2 YSYEKL. There are 15 residues in the CDR3. Trimming removed 4 bases at V and 10 bases at J, with 22 bases between. The CDR3 region has the DNA TGCGCCAGCAGCCTCCAGGGACACCCTTCGGCGGGAGCTTTCTTT. Protein product: CASSLQGHPSAGAFF.

This clone was found a few times. J is TRBJ1-4 and V is TRBV4-3; a possible D gene is TRBD1 (6 bases). The CDR3 sequence is 18 residues long. V shed 3 bases and J shed 0 bases, with 17 bases lying between them. The germline CDR1 and CDR2 sequences are LGHNA and YSLEER. The CDR3 spells CASSQDSGGFATNEKLFF. DNA of the CDR3: TGCGCCAGCAGCCAGGACAGCGGGGGTTTCGCAACTAATGAAAAACTGTTTTTT.

Of note for this clone: One end of the junction does not line up with germline, which may come from a read error. V gene TRBV30 combines with J gene TRBJ1-2; a weak D match, TRBD1 (6 bases). This CDR3 has 11 amino acids. From germline, CDR1 is GTSNPN and CDR2 SVGIG (reference sequence). This chain's CDR3 is CAWSDFRTEIF. DNA for the CDR3: TGTGCCTGGAGTGACTTCCGGACAGAGATCTTC.

J is TRBJ2-6 and V is TRBV2, with TRBD1 identical over 7 bases. V trimming: 5 bases; J trimming: 2 bases; junction bases outside the gene matches: 6. The CDR3 consists of 16 residues. Germline V gives CDR1 SNHLY, CDR2 FYNNEI. The CDR3 is CASSNQGGPGANVLTF. The CDR3 nucleotides are TGTGCCAGCAGTAACCAAGGGGGCCCTGGGGCCAACGTCCTGACTTTC.

The chain links TRBV7-2 to TRBJ2-5; the match to TRBD2 covers 12 bases. This CDR3 spans 14 amino acids. CDR1 is SGHTA, CDR2 FQGNSA, per germline. The V and J ends lost 4 bases and 3 bases, in that order; junction bases with no gene match: 0. Here the CDR3 DNA reads TGTGCCAGCAGCTCTAGCGGGAGGGAAGAGACCCAGTACTTC. The encoded protein is CASSSSGREETQYF. Combining the CDR3 with reference TRBV7-2 and TRBJ2-5 gives the whole variable domain GAGVSQSPSNKVTEKGKDVELRCDPISGHTALYWYRQSLGQGLEFLIYFQGNSAPDKSGLPSDRFSAERTGGSVSTLTIQRTQQEDSAVYLCASSSSGREETQYFGPGTRLLVL.

This chain joins TRBV30 and TRBJ2-5, with D possibly TRBD1 on 5 matching bases. Germline values: CDR1 GTSNPN, CDR2 SVGIG (reference sequence). The V end was cut by 1 base, the J end by 5 bases, with 11 bases between. The length of the CDR3 is 13 residues. CDR3 nucleotide sequence: TGTGCCTGGAGTGCTCGACAGTATGAGACCCAGTACTTC. This sequence encodes CAWSARQYETQYF. The full variable domain, in which reference TRBV30 and TRBJ2-5 provide the parts outside the CDR3, is SQTIHQWPATLVQPVGSPLSLECTVEGTSNPNLYWYRQAAGRGLQLLFYSVGIGQISSEVPQNLSASRPQDRQFILSSKKLLLSDSGFYLCAWSARQYETQYFGPGTRLLVL.

The CDR3 spells CASSRTSGNNEQFF. CDR3 in DNA: TGTGCCAGCAGTAGGACTAGCGGAAACAATGAGCAGTTCTTC. The chain links TRBV6-6 to TRBJ2-1; 10 bases are a match to TRBD2. This CDR3 has 14 residues. V lost 5 bases, J lost 5 bases, and 3 bases stayed unmatched. The germline V gene encodes CDR1 MNHNY and CDR2 SVGAGI (reference sequence).

V and J are TRBV6-2 or TRBV6-3 and TRBJ2-3; 7 nucleotides align to TRBD2. Germline CDR1 is MNHEY and CDR2 is SVGEGT. The V gene end was trimmed by 4 bases and the J gene end by 5 bases; junction bases not matched to a gene: 6. The CDR3 is 14 amino acids. The CDR3 is CASSWAGAEDTQYF. In DNA, the CDR3 is TGTGCCAGCAGTTGGGCGGGAGCGGAAGATACGCAGTATTTT.

Comment on this clone: Germline and junction disagree at one end, which may indicate a read error. This chain uses TRBV24-1 with TRBJ1-2; the D is unclear. The CDR3 length is 11 residues. From germline, CDR1 is KGHDR and CDR2 SFDVKD. CDR3 loop: CATSDLEGWSF. Written as DNA, the CDR3 is TGTGCCACCAGTGATTTAGAGGGATGGAGCTTC.